The 27 T cell receptor beta chains presented below share a single source sample, sequenced in a study of identical twins. TCRdb re-called the 5' RACE reads through MiXCR, storing one row per CDR3 protein. The profile shows 300,000 to 400,000 distinct CDR3 sequences, about 10% of them singletons. The sample comprised naive T cells sorted from blood. Receptors originate from a woman aged 45-60 years in good health.

This clonotype was observed a few times. The chain uses TRBV5-1 and TRBJ2-1; 7 nucleotides agree with TRBD1. Germline-derived CDR1 and CDR2 are SGHRS and YFSETQ. This CDR3 is built from 16 residues. Germline trimming cut 4 bases from V and 5 bases from J; bases unmatched to any gene: 12. The CDR3 nucleotides read TGCGCCAGCAGCCCAACACCGGGACAGTGGGACAATGAGCAGTTCTTC. This encodes CASSPTPGQWDNEQFF.

This clonotype was seen ten or more times. The V and J genes are TRBV10-3 and TRBJ2-1; 7 nucleotides match TRBD2. Germline lookup yields CDR1 ENHRY and CDR2 SYGVKD. Trimming at V came to 5 bases and at J to 3 bases, leaving 4 bases not matched to a gene. This CDR3 is 14 amino acids long. The CDR3 bases are TGTGCCATCAGTTCGGCTAGCGGCTACAATGAGCAGTTCTTC. Its translation: CAISSASGYNEQFF.

This clonotype was counted a few times. The chain combines TRBV7-8 with TRBJ2-3, with 9 bases aligning to TRBD1. V gave up 8 bases and J gave up 4 bases; unmatched junction bases: 16. The CDR3 has 17 amino acids. Germline V gene sequence: CDR1 SGHVS, CDR2 FQNEAQ. The CDR3 spells CASQLVGTGGRADTQYF. The CDR3 DNA reads TGTGCCAGCCAGCTGGTCGGAACAGGGGGCCGGGCAGATACGCAGTATTTT.

CDR3 protein: CASSSPTEDSTDTQYF. The CDR3 DNA reads as TGTGCCAGCAGCTCCCCGACGGAAGATTCCACAGATACGCAGTATTTT. The J gene is TRBJ2-3, the V gene TRBV7-9; D unclear. Germline CDR1 is SEHNR and CDR2 is FQNEAQ (reference sequence). This CDR3 spans 16 amino acids. Trimming stripped 4 bases from V and 2 bases from J, with 16 bases between. The full variable domain, with the rest looked up from reference TRBV7-9 and TRBJ2-3, is DTGVSQNPRHKITKRGQNVTFRCDPISEHNRLYWYRQTLGQGPEFLTYFQNEAQLEKSRLLSDRFSAERPKGSFSTLEIQRTEQGDSAMYLCASSSPTEDSTDTQYFGPGTRLTVL.

J is TRBJ2-3 and V is TRBV6-5; weak D call: TRBD1 (6 bases). Trimming cost V 5 bases and J 0 bases, with 15 bases left between them. CDR3 length equals 16 residues. The germline gives CDR1 MNHEY, CDR2 SVGAGI. CDR3: CASSDHTGLSTDTQYF. CDR3 DNA sequence: TGTGCCAGCAGTGACCACACAGGGCTAAGCACAGATACGCAGTATTTT.

This clonotype has only a few counts. The chain links TRBV5-1 to TRBJ2-5; no reliable D call. The CDR3 is made up of 16 amino acids. The V end was cut by 3 bases, the J end by 4 bases, with 19 bases between. The germline gives CDR1 SGHRS, CDR2 YFSETQ. The CDR3 DNA sequence: TGCGCCAGCAGCTCTGGAGTTGGGATAATGGGAGAGACCCAGTACTTC. Protein: CASSSGVGIMGETQYF.

This chain connects TRBV20-1 to TRBJ2-1; 14 nucleotides line up with TRBD2. Germline CDR1 reads DFQATT; CDR2 reads SNEGSKA (reference sequence). The CDR3 is 16 amino acids. V was pared by 2 bases and J by 2 bases, with 2 bases of the junction left unmatched. The CDR3 region is CSARRLAGGAYNEQFF. In nucleotides, the CDR3 is TGCAGTGCTAGACGACTAGCGGGAGGGGCCTACAATGAGCAGTTCTTC.

The genes are TRBV7-2 and TRBJ1-2; no reliable D call. Trimming stripped 1 base from V and 3 bases from J, with 9 bases between. This CDR3 has 14 residues. The germline gives CDR1 SGHTA, CDR2 FQGNSA. For the CDR3, the DNA is TGTGCCAGCAGCTTAGGCCCCTCCGACTATGGCTACACCTTC. It encodes CASSLGPSDYGYTF.

This clonotype has just a few counts. This chain uses TRBV7-2 with TRBJ2-5; D unclear. Germline V gene sequence: CDR1 SGHTA, CDR2 FQGNSA. The CDR3 contains 12 residues. V lost 5 bases and J 8 bases, leaving 12 bases between the germline ends. The CDR3 protein is CASSIPNLTQYF. As DNA, the CDR3 is TGTGCCAGCAGCATACCAAACTTAACCCAGTACTTC.

This clonotype was detected only a few times. J is TRBJ2-7 and V is TRBV18; tentative D call: TRBD1 (5 bases). The CDR3 sequence is 15 residues long. Trimming took 3 bases from V and 0 from J, leaving 12 bases between them. The germline V gene encodes CDR1 KGHSH and CDR2 LQKENI. The CDR3 spells CASSPGPLSSYEQYF. CDR3 bases: TGTGCCAGCTCACCGGGGCCGCTGAGCTCCTACGAGCAGTACTTC.

The table lists this clonotype with many counts. This chain uses TRBV12-3 or TRBV12-4 with TRBJ2-1; TRBD2 agrees at 8 bases. The ends lost 3 bases at V and 9 bases at J; junction bases unmatched: 10. This CDR3 region has 15 residues. CDR3 DNA: TGTGCCAGCAGTTTGCGAGCGGGACTAGTGGTTGAGCAGTTCTTC. Encoded protein: CASSLRAGLVVEQFF.

The rearrangement links TRBV12-3 or TRBV12-4 to TRBJ2-2; the D gene is possibly TRBD2 (6 bases). The CDR3 has 14 amino acids. Trimming took off 6 bases at V and 6 bases at J, with 14 bases between the two ends. This chain's CDR3 is CASRVGRRAGELFF. CDR3 sequence (DNA): TGTGCCAGCAGAGTCGGGAGACGGGCCGGGGAGCTGTTTTTT.

The CDR3 sequence: CASSQEGDYDPFF. The CDR3 DNA reads as TGCGCCAGCAGCCAAGAGGGGGACTATGATCCGTTCTTC. J is TRBJ2-1 and V is TRBV4-1, with 7 nucleotides matching TRBD2. CDR3 length: 13 residues. Germline V CDR1 and CDR2: MGHRA, YSYEKL. J lost 15 bases, V lost 0 bases, and 8 bases had no gene match.

The gene calls are TRBV24-1 and TRBJ2-1; 7 nucleotides line up with TRBD2. This CDR3 has 16 residues. Losses at the gene ends were 1 base for V and 5 bases for J; bases not matched to a gene: 7. Germline CDR1 reads KGHDR; CDR2 reads SFDVKD. CDR3 coding DNA: TGTGCCACCAGTGATTTAGGCGGGAGTTTGAACAATGAGCAGTTCTTC. This gives the protein CATSDLGGSLNNEQFF.

A single count supports this clonotype. A much larger clonotype is one base distant, so this may be a read error. This chain links TRBV12-3 or TRBV12-4 with TRBJ2-1; 11 nucleotides agree with TRBD2. The CDR3 sequence is 15 residues long. Unmatched junction bases numbered 10, after V lost 11 bases and J lost 4 bases. CDR3 in amino acids: CACRMTSGKYNEQFF. The CDR3 DNA is TGTGCCTGCCGAATGACTAGCGGGAAGTACAATGAGCAGTTCTTC.

The V call is TRBV4-1, the J call TRBJ1-1; possibly TRBD1 for D (5 bases). Germline V CDR1 and CDR2: MGHRA, YSYEKL. The V end was cut by 1 base, the J end by 4 bases, with 10 bases between. The CDR3 extends over 14 amino acids. The CDR3 is CASSQVGGATEAFF. The CDR3 DNA reads TGCGCCAGCAGCCAAGTTGGCGGGGCCACTGAAGCTTTCTTT.

In its sample, this clonotype was seen a few times. The chain is built from TRBV12-3 or TRBV12-4 and TRBJ1-1, with D possibly matching TRBD1 (5 bases). Trimming stripped 3 bases from V and 4 bases from J, with 12 bases between. This CDR3 spans 14 amino acids. This chain's CDR3 is CASSFSVGATEAFF. The CDR3 coding sequence is TGTGCCAGCAGTTTTAGTGTTGGGGCCACTGAAGCTTTCTTT.

In this sample, this clonotype turned up a few times. This chain uses TRBV5-1 with TRBJ2-2; TRBD2 matches at 11 bases. V gave up 1 base and J gave up 4 bases; unmatched junction bases: 3. CDR1 and CDR2 (germline): SGHRS, YFSETQ. This CDR3 has 16 amino acids. The CDR3 is CASSLMGLAATGELFF. In DNA form, the CDR3 reads TGCGCCAGCAGCTTGATGGGACTAGCGGCCACCGGGGAGCTGTTTTTT.

This clonotype turned up a few times. The rearrangement uses TRBV19 and TRBJ2-1; TRBD2 aligns across 8 bases. CDR3 size: 21 residues. Trimming cost V 7 bases and J 0 bases; bases outside gene matches: 23. Germline V CDR1 and CDR2: LNHDA, SQIVND (reference sequence). As DNA, the CDR3 is TGTGCCAGTAACCCAGGGTGGGGACTAGTTGTGAGGTCGAGCTCCTACAATGAGCAGTTCTTC. Residues: CASNPGWGLVVRSSSYNEQFF. The full variable domain, its missing parts supplied by reference TRBV19 and TRBJ2-1, is DGGITQSPKYLFRKEGQNVTLSCEQNLNHDAMYWYRQDPGQGLRLIYYSQIVNDFQKGDIAEGYSVSREKKESFPLTVTSAQKNPTAFYLCASNPGWGLVVRSSSYNEQFFGPGTRLTVL.

In this sample, this clonotype turned up many times. This chain uses TRBV7-9 with TRBJ2-2; D uncertain. The CDR3 has 15 amino acids. Trimming cost V 2 bases and J 4 bases, with 11 bases left between them. CDR1 SEHNR and CDR2 FQNEAQ come from the germline V gene (reference sequence). The chain's CDR3 is CASSLMLERTGELFF. In DNA form, the CDR3 reads TGTGCCAGCAGCTTAATGCTAGAGCGCACCGGGGAGCTGTTTTTT.

This clonotype was found many times. This chain connects TRBV20-1 to TRBJ1-6; maybe TRBD1 (6 bases). V shed 0 bases and J shed 8 bases, with 17 bases lying between them. The CDR3 sequence is 16 residues long. Germline V gives CDR1 DFQATT, CDR2 SNEGSKA (reference sequence). The CDR3 DNA sequence: TGCAGTGCTAGAGATCCTCTGGGGGCCCGGGATTCACCCCTCCACTTT. This sequence encodes CSARDPLGARDSPLHF.

This clonotype was detected ten times or more. The V gene is TRBV29-1, the J gene TRBJ2-5; D uncertain. Deletions cut 4 bases from V and 2 bases from J, with 11 bases between. Germline assignment: CDR1 SQVTM and CDR2 ANQGSEA. This CDR3 region has 13 residues. CDR3 DNA sequence: TGCAGCGTTGCGTCAGGCCGACAAGAGACCCAGTACTTC. This translates into CSVASGRQETQYF.

This clonotype appeared a few times. The gene calls are TRBV20-1 and TRBJ1-2; D is possibly TRBD1 (5 bases). Germline assignment: CDR1 DFQATT and CDR2 SNEGSKA (reference sequence). Trimming took 3 bases from V and 6 from J, leaving 8 bases between them. The CDR3 has 11 residues. CDR3 loop: CSASQGNGYTF. Written as DNA, the CDR3 is TGCAGTGCTAGCCAGGGAAATGGCTACACCTTC.

This clonotype was observed a handful of times. The V and J genes are TRBV29-1 and TRBJ2-2; D tentatively reads TRBD1 or TRBD2 (5 bases each). The CDR3 extends over 14 amino acids. The germline V and J ends were trimmed by 7 bases and 3 bases, with 15 bases remaining between them. CDR1 is SQVTM and CDR2 is ANQGSEA in the germline V gene. The CDR3 here is CSGGPGKDTGELFF. The CDR3 DNA reads as TGCAGCGGGGGCCCGGGAAAGGACACCGGGGAGCTGTTTTTT.

At least ten counts were recorded for this clonotype. The chain carries TRBV7-9 and TRBJ2-5; maybe TRBD1 (6 bases). The CDR3 is 16 residues long. With 5 bases removed from V and 5 bases from J, the gap between germline ends came to 21 bases. The germline V gene encodes CDR1 SEHNR and CDR2 FQNEAQ (reference sequence). CDR3 loop: CASSPLGAGSMETQYF. In DNA form, the CDR3 reads TGTGCCAGCAGCCCACTGGGGGCAGGGTCGATGGAGACCCAGTACTTC.

V usage is TRBV7-9 and J usage is TRBJ2-1; D ambiguous. CDR1 and CDR2 (germline): SEHNR, FQNEAQ (reference sequence). V was pared by 1 base and J by 9 bases, with 10 bases between. The CDR3 contains 13 residues. The CDR3 spells CASSLVEYREQFF. The CDR3 DNA follows: TGTGCCAGCAGCTTAGTGGAGTACCGTGAGCAGTTCTTC.

The rearrangement uses TRBV7-6 and TRBJ2-4; no reliable D call. The CDR3 extends over 18 amino acids. The germline V gene encodes CDR1 SGHVS and CDR2 FNYEAQ. Trimming left V 0 bases short and J 1 base short, with 16 bases between. CDR3 nucleotides: TGTGCCAGCAGCTTAGCGCAGGCTACCCCCGGGGCCAAAAACATTCAGTACTTC. The encoded protein is CASSLAQATPGAKNIQYF.